This T cell receptor (beta chain) stems from a study of shared clonotypes between healthy human individuals. Regarding this clone: Its antigen is undetermined.

Study outcomes and limitations: Sorted-subset sequencing, rarefaction showed, was incomplete despite large depth. An effect of sequencing depth on clonotype sharing among donors was expected. Sampling covered blood only; tissue repertoires likely differ.

CDR1 and CDR2 from the germline V gene are SEHNR and FQNEAQ (reference sequence). CDR3 length: 13 amino acids. Trimming took 7 bases from V and 8 from J, leaving 17 bases between them. Naive CD8 cells comprised CD45RO-negative, CCR7-positively selected cells, excluding terminally differentiated effector memory CD45RA+ cells. Clones were sequenced by immunoSEQ multiplex PCR, and TCRdb holds only the in-frame ones, with some missing. The sample includes a few million clones, around 95% of them seen just once. The TCR comes from a man aged 18 to 30 in good health. Some clones in this sample may be carry-over from other donors' samples. J is TRBJ1-2 and V is TRBV7-9; a weak D match, TRBD1 (5 bases). Source material: naive CD8+ T cells from PBMCs. The chain's CDR3 is CASTLRGVEGYTF. CDR3 bases: TGTGCCAGCACCCTTCGAGGGGTAGAAGGCTACACCTTC.